These 15 T cell receptor beta chains came from one sample sequenced in a study of cytomegalovirus exposure and HLA in healthy donors. The PCR ran on 60 Vbeta and 13 Jbeta primers. The method was immunoSEQ multiplex PCR; TCRdb's version includes in-frame clones alone and lacks a portion of them. The table lists some 150,000 clones, about 78% of them singletons. The specimen sequenced was PBMCs. These receptors were obtained from a man in his forties in good health and CMV-seropositive.

The chain carries TRBV19 and TRBJ2-5, with D perhaps matching TRBD1 (5 bases). The length of the CDR3 is 14 residues. Germline CDR1 LNHDA, CDR2 SQIVND (reference sequence). Trimming shortened V by 9 bases and J by 6 bases, and 20 bases separated the two germline ends. Here the CDR3 DNA reads TGTGCCAGCCGCCCTATTACAGGAGACAAGACCCAGTACTTC. It specifies CASRPITGDKTQYF. The variable domain in full, completed from reference TRBV19 and TRBJ2-5, reads DGGITQSPKYLFRKEGQNVTLSCEQNLNHDAMYWYRQDPGQGLRLIYYSQIVNDFQKGDIAEGYSVSREKKESFPLTVTSAQKNPTAFYLCASRPITGDKTQYFGPGTRLLVL.

This chain uses TRBV19 with TRBJ1-1; TRBD1 agrees at 8 bases. The CDR3 has 14 residues. The germline gives CDR1 LNHDA, CDR2 SQIVND (reference sequence). The ends lost 3 bases at V and 4 bases at J; junction bases unmatched: 4. This chain's CDR3 is CASSMTGAATEAFF. DNA of the CDR3: TGTGCCAGTAGTATGACAGGGGCTGCCACTGAAGCTTTCTTT.

This clone occurred once. The gene calls are TRBV5-4 and TRBJ1-2; 7 bases align to TRBD1. This CDR3 comprises 17 residues. Losses at the gene ends were 0 bases for V and 8 bases for J; bases not matched to a gene: 16. The germline CDR1 and CDR2 sequences are SGHNT and YYREEE (reference sequence). CDR3 in DNA: TGTGCCAGCAGCTTGGGGGGTGAGGGGGCCCTCGTGCGAGGCTACACCTTC. Its protein product is CASSLGGEGALVRGYTF.

Notes on this clone: The junction and the germline gene differ at one end; a read error may be behind it. The rearrangement joins TRBV4-1 to TRBJ2-7; unclear D gene. Per the germline V gene, CDR1 is MGHRA and CDR2 is YSYEKL. The CDR3 length is 14 residues. CDR3 region: CASSKDRGLGEQYF. The CDR3 region has the DNA TGCGCCAGCAGCAAAGACCGCGGTTTGGGTGAGCAGTACTTC.

This clone was counted a few times. V gene TRBV14 combines with J gene TRBJ2-5; possible D gene TRBD1, 5 bases. CDR1 is SGHDN and CDR2 is FVKESK in the germline V gene. The CDR3 is 16 amino acids. The V and J ends lost 4 bases and 5 bases respectively, with 20 bases between them. The CDR3 here is CASSLGASVSSETQYF. CDR3 nucleotides: TGTGCCAGCAGCCTTGGGGCAAGCGTGTCGTCGGAGACCCAGTACTTC.

J is TRBJ2-7 and V is TRBV7-2; 11 nucleotides match TRBD1. This CDR3 has 18 amino acids. The germline gives CDR1 SGHTA, CDR2 FQGNSA. Trimming removed 1 base from V and 5 bases from J; junction bases left unmatched: 13. The CDR3 region has the DNA TGTGCCAGCAGCTTAGGAGGACTTCGGACAGGGGGCATGGACGAGCAGTACTTC. Protein sequence: CASSLGGLRTGGMDEQYF. The complete variable domain, with remaining parts taken from reference TRBV7-2 and TRBJ2-7, reads GAGVSQSPSNKVTEKGKDVELRCDPISGHTALYWYRQSLGQGLEFLIYFQGNSAPDKSGLPSDRFSAERTGGSVSTLTIQRTQQEDSAVYLCASSLGGLRTGGMDEQYFGPGTRLTVT.

This chain uses TRBV11-2 with TRBJ2-1; tentatively, D is TRBD2 (7 bases). CDR1 is SGHAT and CDR2 is FQNNGV in the germline V gene. V gave up 2 bases and J gave up 7 bases, with 15 bases separating them. This CDR3 is 15 amino acids long. The CDR3 region has the DNA TGTGCCAGCAGCTTACGGGGGGCCTACCCTAATGAGCAGTTCTTC. This gives the protein CASSLRGAYPNEQFF.

V is TRBV19 and J is TRBJ1-2; D call uncertain. V was shortened by 7 bases and J by 0 bases, with 18 bases between the two germline ends. CDR1 LNHDA and CDR2 SQIVND come from the germline V gene (reference sequence). This CDR3 region has 16 residues. CDR3 nucleotide sequence: TGTGCCAGTATAAGGGAGTCGAGCCTTACTAACTATGGCTACACCTTC. Protein product: CASIRESSLTNYGYTF. The full variable domain, with the rest looked up from reference TRBV19 and TRBJ1-2, is DGGITQSPKYLFRKEGQNVTLSCEQNLNHDAMYWYRQDPGQGLRLIYYSQIVNDFQKGDIAEGYSVSREKKESFPLTVTSAQKNPTAFYLCASIRESSLTNYGYTFGSGTRLTVV.

The chain's CDR3 is CASSSYTEAFF. The CDR3 DNA reads TGTGCCAGCAGTTCGTACACTGAAGCTTTCTTT. This sequence joins TRBV28 and TRBJ1-1, with D uncertain. V was cut by 4 bases and J by 3 bases, with 3 bases left in between. Looked up from germline, CDR1 is MDHEN and CDR2 is SYDVKM. The CDR3 sequence is 11 residues long. Supplemented by reference TRBV28 and TRBJ1-1, the full variable domain reads DVKVTQSSRYLVKRTGEKVFLECVQDMDHENMFWYRQDPGLGLRLIYFSYDVKMKEKGDIPEGYSVSREKKERFSLILESASTNQTSMYLCASSSYTEAFFGQGTRLTVV.

This chain joins TRBV19 and TRBJ1-5, with D possibly being TRBD1 (6 bases). Germline CDR1 reads LNHDA; CDR2 reads SQIVND (reference sequence). The V gene lost 3 bases and the J gene lost 0 bases, with 9 bases spanning the gap. The CDR3 loop spans 15 amino acids. The CDR3 DNA reads TGTGCCAGTAGTATCGTGGGGGCTAGCAATCAGCCCCAGCATTTT. The encoded protein is CASSIVGASNQPQHF. The full variable domain, completed using reference TRBV19 and TRBJ1-5, is DGGITQSPKYLFRKEGQNVTLSCEQNLNHDAMYWYRQDPGQGLRLIYYSQIVNDFQKGDIAEGYSVSREKKESFPLTVTSAQKNPTAFYLCASSIVGASNQPQHFGDGTRLSIL.

This chain uses TRBV4-3 with TRBJ1-1; D not resolved. Per the germline V gene, CDR1 is LGHNA and CDR2 is YSLEER. The CDR3 spans 13 residues. Trimming removed 0 bases at V and 7 bases at J, with 9 bases between. CDR3 bases: TGCGCCAGCAGCCAAGATCCGAGGTTTGAAGCTTTCTTT. Its protein product is CASSQDPRFEAFF.

The chain joins TRBV13 to TRBJ2-5, with D maybe TRBD2 (5 bases). The DNA end is more similar to TRBJ2-7, so the J call may be wrong. The CDR3 has 14 residues. CDR1 is PRHDT, CDR2 FYEKMQ, per germline (reference sequence). CDR3 sequence (DNA): TGTGCCAGCAGCTTACCCGGGGTTAAGGACGAGCAGTACTTC. Translated, it gives CASSLPGVKDEQYF.

The chain joins TRBV6-5 to TRBJ2-2; 9 bases match TRBD2. From germline, CDR1 is MNHEY and CDR2 SVGAGI. V was pared by 5 bases and J by 7 bases, with 5 bases of the junction left unmatched. The CDR3 runs 14 residues. The CDR3 sequence: CASSASGNVGELFF. DNA of the CDR3: TGTGCCAGCAGTGCTAGCGGGAATGTCGGGGAGCTGTTTTTT.

This clone was counted between two and nine times. The chain is built from TRBV4-1 and TRBJ2-3; unclear D gene. V was trimmed by 3 bases and J by 2 bases, leaving 9 bases between them. CDR3 size: 14 residues. Germline V gene lookup returns CDR1 MGHRA and CDR2 YSYEKL. CDR3 sequence (DNA): TGCGCCAGCAGCCAGAGCACCAACACAGATACGCAGTATTTT. Translating it yields CASSQSTNTDTQYF.

The V and J genes are TRBV15 and TRBJ1-1, with D unclear. V was shortened by 6 bases and J by 8 bases, with 16 bases between the two germline ends. The CDR3 contains 13 residues. Germline CDR1 and CDR2: LNHNV and YYDKDF (reference sequence). Here the CDR3 reads CATSNISPREAFF. In DNA form, the CDR3 reads TGTGCCACCAGTAATATTTCCCCGAGGGAAGCTTTCTTT.